The 13 T cell receptor beta chains in this list originate from one sample, sequenced in a study of early T cells in non-severe SARS-CoV-2 infection. TCRdb re-called the 5' RACE reads through MiXCR, storing one row per CDR3 protein. The table lists 50,000 to 60,000 distinct CDR3 sequences, around 9.3% of them singletons, with around 20% in the top ten. Sequencing input: whole blood. Source of these receptors: an adult who was a healthcare worker with PCR-confirmed SARS-CoV-2 infection or an uninfected control (not recorded which).

This clonotype came up a few times. The V and J genes are TRBV30 and TRBJ1-5, with D unresolved. CDR1 is GTSNPN, CDR2 SVGIG, per germline (reference sequence). V lost 3 bases, J lost 1 base, and 4 bases lay in between. This CDR3 region has 12 residues. In DNA form, the CDR3 reads TGTGCCTGGAGCTTGAGCAATCAGCCCCAGCATTTT. Translation: CAWSLSNQPQHF.

This clonotype was observed a few times. The chain is built from TRBV12-5 and TRBJ1-2; a weak D match, TRBD1 (6 bases). CDR1 and CDR2 (germline): LGHNT, FRNRAP. The CDR3 loop spans 13 amino acids. Between the trimmed V and J ends, which lost 6 bases and 3 bases, there was a span of 11 bases. The CDR3 protein is CASGLDSYYGYTF. The DNA for the CDR3 is TGTGCTAGTGGCCTGGACAGCTACTATGGCTACACCTTC.

This clonotype was seen at least ten times. The chain joins TRBV7-9 to TRBJ2-3; D perhaps matches TRBD1 (6 bases). Between the trimmed V and J ends, which lost 4 bases and 4 bases, there was a span of 9 bases. Germline-derived CDR1 and CDR2 are SEHNR and FQNEAQ (reference sequence). CDR3 length: 13 amino acids. The CDR3 is CASSSRGPDTQYF. The DNA for the CDR3 is TGTGCCAGCAGCTCCAGGGGTCCAGATACGCAGTATTTT.

A word on this clonotype: A much larger clone lies a single base off, so this may be a read error. The genes are TRBV3-1 and TRBJ2-7; perhaps D is TRBD1 or TRBD2 (6 bases each). CDR3 size: 13 residues. Germline V CDR1 and CDR2: LGHDT, YNNKEL (reference sequence). The CDR3 DNA sequence: TGTGCCAGCACCTTGGGGGCGGACTACGAGCAGCACTTC. Translation: CASTLGADYEQHF.

This chain's CDR3 is CASSLVAGNTIYF. As DNA, the CDR3 is TGTGCCAGCAGCTTAGTAGCTGGAAACACCATATATTTT. V usage is TRBV7-9 and J usage is TRBJ1-3; D is uncertain. CDR1 SEHNR and CDR2 FQNEAQ come from the germline V gene (reference sequence). V was cut by 1 base and J by 2 bases, with 3 bases left in between. The length of the CDR3 is 13 residues.

The chain couples TRBV18 to TRBJ2-3, with D possibly being TRBD2 (6 bases). Germline lookup yields CDR1 KGHSH and CDR2 LQKENI. Trimming left V 5 bases short and J 2 bases short, with 20 bases between. The CDR3 runs to 17 residues. DNA for the CDR3: TGTGCCAGCTCATCCAAAACCGTCGGGACTCCCACAGATACGCAGTATTTT. It translates to CASSSKTVGTPTDTQYF.

This clonotype was counted at least ten times. The chain is built from TRBV7-8 and TRBJ2-4; no clear D. Per the germline V gene, CDR1 is SGHVS and CDR2 is FQNEAQ. V was shortened by 5 bases and J by 7 bases, with 15 bases between the two germline ends. This CDR3 contains 14 residues. The CDR3 region has the DNA TGTGCCAGCAGCCCCGGGCGGTGGTCGAACATTCAGTACTTC. This gives the protein CASSPGRWSNIQYF.

The chain employs TRBV5-1 and TRBJ2-7; D remains ambiguous. The CDR3 length is 13 residues. With 1 base removed from V and 6 bases from J, the gap between germline ends came to 11 bases. CDR1 and CDR2 (germline): SGHRS, YFSETQ. This CDR3 reads CASSLQPSGEQYF. CDR3 DNA: TGCGCCAGCAGCTTGCAGCCTTCGGGCGAGCAGTACTTC.

This clonotype was found many times. The V and J genes are TRBV18 and TRBJ2-5, with 9 bases aligning to TRBD2. V lost 6 bases and J lost 1; bases outside the gene matches: 9. The CDR3 has 16 amino acids. CDR1 and CDR2 (germline): KGHSH, LQKENI. CDR3 sequence: CASSPPSGDSQETQYF. The CDR3 region has the DNA TGTGCCAGCTCCCCCCCTAGCGGGGACTCCCAAGAGACCCAGTACTTC.

V is TRBV3-1 and J is TRBJ1-5; possibly TRBD1 for D (5 bases). The germline V and J ends were trimmed by 4 bases and 7 bases, with 11 bases remaining between them. Per the germline V gene, CDR1 is LGHDT and CDR2 is YNNKEL (reference sequence). This CDR3 is built from 13 residues. The CDR3 DNA sequence: TGTGCCAGCAGCCCGGGGAAGGGGCAGCCCCAGCATTTT. Translated: CASSPGKGQPQHF.

This clonotype was detected once. Likely a read error: the CDR3 ends without its conserved phenylalanine or tryptophan. No DNA is shown, since the ends of the CDR3 on it are uncertain; the CDR3 is the one TCRdb lists. V and J are TRBV15 and TRBJ1-2. The CDR3 comprises 12 residues, both ends counted. Per the germline V gene, CDR1 is LNHNV and CDR2 is YYDKDF (reference sequence). The CDR3 is CATSGRPGLFSI.

This clonotype was seen many times. This chain uses TRBV2 with TRBJ2-1; D is ambiguous. Deletions cut 6 bases from V and 2 bases from J, with 11 bases between. This CDR3 has 14 amino acids. Germline V lookup: CDR1 SNHLY, CDR2 FYNNEI. CDR3 region: CASSRMITYNEQFF. The CDR3 DNA follows: TGTGCCAGCAGCCGTATGATTACCTACAATGAGCAGTTCTTC.

This clonotype showed up just a few times. The chain uses TRBV12-3 or TRBV12-4 and TRBJ1-5; the D gene is possibly TRBD1 (5 bases). This CDR3 comprises 15 residues. Trimming took 2 bases from V and 0 from J, leaving 8 bases between them. CDR3 amino acids: CASSLSGNSNQPQHF. The CDR3 DNA reads TGTGCCAGCAGTTTATCAGGGAATAGCAATCAGCCCCAGCATTTT.